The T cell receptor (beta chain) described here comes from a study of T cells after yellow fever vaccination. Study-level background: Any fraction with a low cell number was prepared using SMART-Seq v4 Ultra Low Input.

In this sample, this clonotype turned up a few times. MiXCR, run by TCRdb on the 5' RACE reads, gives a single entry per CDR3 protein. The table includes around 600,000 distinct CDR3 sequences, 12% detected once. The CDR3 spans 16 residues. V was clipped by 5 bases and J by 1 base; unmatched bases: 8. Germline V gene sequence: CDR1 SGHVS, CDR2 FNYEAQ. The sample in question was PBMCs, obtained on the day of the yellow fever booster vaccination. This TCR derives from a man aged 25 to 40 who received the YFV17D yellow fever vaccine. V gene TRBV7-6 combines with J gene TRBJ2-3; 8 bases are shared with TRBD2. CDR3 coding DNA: TGTGCCAGCAGCGTCGGGAGGGTAGCGGGCACAGATACGCAGTATTTT. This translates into CASSVGRVAGTDTQYF. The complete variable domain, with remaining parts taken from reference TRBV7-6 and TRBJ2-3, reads GAGVSQSPRYKVTKRGQDVALRCDPISGHVSLYWYRQALGQGPEFLTYFNYEAQQDKSGLPNDRFSAERPEGSISTLTIQRTEQRDSAMYRCASSVGRVAGTDTQYFGPGTRLTVL.